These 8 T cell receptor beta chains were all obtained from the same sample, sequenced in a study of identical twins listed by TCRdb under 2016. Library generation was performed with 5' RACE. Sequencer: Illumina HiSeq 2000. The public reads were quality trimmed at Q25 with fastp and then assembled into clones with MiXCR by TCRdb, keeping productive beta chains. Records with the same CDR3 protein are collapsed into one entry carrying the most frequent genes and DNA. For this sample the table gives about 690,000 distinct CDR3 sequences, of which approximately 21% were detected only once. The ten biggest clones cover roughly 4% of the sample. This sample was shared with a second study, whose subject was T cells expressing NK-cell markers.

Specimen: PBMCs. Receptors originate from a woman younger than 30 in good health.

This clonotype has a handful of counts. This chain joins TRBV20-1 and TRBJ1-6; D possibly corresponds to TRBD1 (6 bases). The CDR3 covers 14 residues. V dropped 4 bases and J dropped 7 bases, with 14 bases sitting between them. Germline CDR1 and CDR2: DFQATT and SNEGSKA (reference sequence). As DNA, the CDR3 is TGCAGTGCTATCCTTGCAGGGGTGAATTCACCCCTCCACTTT. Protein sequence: CSAILAGVNSPLHF.

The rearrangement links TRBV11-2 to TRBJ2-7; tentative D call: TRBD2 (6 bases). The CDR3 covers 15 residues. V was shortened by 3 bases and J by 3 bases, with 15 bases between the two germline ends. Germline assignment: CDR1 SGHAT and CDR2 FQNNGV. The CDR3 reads CASSLGLRRDYEQYF. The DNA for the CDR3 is TGTGCCAGCAGCTTGGGGCTGAGGAGGGACTACGAGCAGTACTTC.

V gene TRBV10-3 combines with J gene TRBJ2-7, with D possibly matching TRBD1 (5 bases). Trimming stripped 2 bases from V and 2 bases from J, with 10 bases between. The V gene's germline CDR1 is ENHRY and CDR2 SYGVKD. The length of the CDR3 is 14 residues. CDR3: CAISEAGPTYEQYF. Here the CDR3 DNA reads TGTGCCATCAGTGAGGCAGGGCCGACCTACGAGCAGTACTTC.

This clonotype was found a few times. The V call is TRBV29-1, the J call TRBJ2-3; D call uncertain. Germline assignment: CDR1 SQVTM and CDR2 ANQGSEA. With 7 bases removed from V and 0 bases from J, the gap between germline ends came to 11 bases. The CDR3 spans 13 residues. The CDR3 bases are TGCAGCGCAGAACGCCACAGCACAGATACGCAGTATTTT. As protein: CSAERHSTDTQYF.

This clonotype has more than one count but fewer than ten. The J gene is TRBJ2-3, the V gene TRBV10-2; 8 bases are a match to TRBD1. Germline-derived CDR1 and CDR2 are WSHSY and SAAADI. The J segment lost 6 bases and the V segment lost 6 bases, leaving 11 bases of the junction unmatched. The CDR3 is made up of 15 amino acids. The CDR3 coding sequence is TGCGCCAGCAGGGATGACAGGGGATCAACCGATACGCAGTATTTT. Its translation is CASRDDRGSTDTQYF.

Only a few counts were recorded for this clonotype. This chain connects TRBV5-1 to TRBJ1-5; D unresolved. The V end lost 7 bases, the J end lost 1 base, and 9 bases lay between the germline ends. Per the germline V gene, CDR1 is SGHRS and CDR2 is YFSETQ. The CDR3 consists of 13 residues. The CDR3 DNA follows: TGCGCCAGCCGGGCGGGAAGCAATCAGCCCCAGCATTTT. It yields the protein CASRAGSNQPQHF.

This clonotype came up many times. DNA for the CDR3: TGTGCCAGCAGTTTAGGCCTCTACAATGAGCAGTTCTTC. Amino acid sequence: CASSLGLYNEQFF. The V and J genes are TRBV12-3 or TRBV12-4 and TRBJ2-1; D ambiguous. This CDR3 contains 13 residues. V lost 1 base to trimming and J lost 3 bases, with 4 bases between them.

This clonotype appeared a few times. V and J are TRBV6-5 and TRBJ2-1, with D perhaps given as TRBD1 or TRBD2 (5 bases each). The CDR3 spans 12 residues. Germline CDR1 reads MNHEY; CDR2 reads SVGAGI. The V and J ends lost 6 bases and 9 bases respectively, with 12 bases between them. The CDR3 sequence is CASSPTGLEQFF. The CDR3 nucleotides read TGTGCCAGCAGCCCGACGGGGCTTGAGCAGTTCTTC.